The rows below give T cell receptor beta chains drawn from one sample of a study of T cell responses to AZD1222 COVID-19 vaccine. TCRdb keeps only in-frame clones here, not all; method: immunoSEQ multiplex PCR. Of 150,000 or so clones listed, about 88% are singletons. The sequencing used peripheral blood, collected on day 0 of AZD1222 vaccination. The receptors here all came from an adult in good health. CDR3s include the opening cysteine and the closing phenylalanine or tryptophan. D genes are given only for firm matches. Rows give clone size only sometimes, using once, few, many, or a class for an expanded clone.

d_gene	j_gene	abundance	v_gene	CDR3nt	CDR3aa
NA	TRBJ2-2	NA	TRBV5-4	TGTGCCAGCAGCTTGGCGGGAGTAGACACCGGGGAGCTGTTTTTT	CASSLAGVDTGELFF
TRBD1	TRBJ1-4	NA	TRBV28	TGTGCCAGCCTGGGACAGGGGGGGTCTAATGAAAAACTGTTTTTT	CASLGQGGSNEKLFF
NA	TRBJ1-6	NA	TRBV10-3	TGTGCCATCAGTGAGTCTAGCCCCACGGCCCTCCACTTT	CAISESSPTALHF
NA	TRBJ1-5	NA	TRBV28	TGTGCCAGCAGTTTACCCCTGGACAGTCAGCCCCAGCATTTT	CASSLPLDSQPQHF
TRBD2	TRBJ2-7	NA	TRBV7-2	TGTGCCAGCAGCGCAGAGTGGTCTAGCGGGTACGAGCAGTACTTC	CASSAEWSSGYEQYF
TRBD2	TRBJ2-3	NA	TRBV7-3	TGTGCCAGCAGCTGGGCGGGGGGCACAGATACGCAGTATTTT	CASSWAGGTDTQYF
TRBD2	TRBJ2-7	NA	TRBV2	TGTGCCAGCAGTGAGAGTAGCGGGCGCCTTTACGAGCAGTACTTC	CASSESSGRLYEQYF
TRBD2	TRBJ2-1	NA	TRBV4-1	TGCGCCAGCAGCCCCACGGGGGGGCCTTTTAATGAGCAGTTCTTC	CASSPTGGPFNEQFF
NA	TRBJ2-3	NA	TRBV15	TGTGCCACCAGCAGCCTGGCGTCAGATACGCAGTATTTT	CATSSLASDTQYF
TRBD1	TRBJ1-1	once	TRBV5-1	TGCGCCAGCTCAGGGACAGGTTCCGGGGGGAACACTGAAGCTTTCTTT	CASSGTGSGGNTEAFF
NA	TRBJ2-5	NA	TRBV20-1	TGCAGTGCTAGTCAACAGGGAAAACCGGGGTACCAAGAGACCCAGTACTTC	CSASQQGKPGYQETQYF
NA	TRBJ1-1	NA	TRBV19	TGTGCCACCGAGGAGAGGGGGGCGCGTACTGAAGCTTTCTTT	CATEERGARTEAFF
NA	TRBJ1-1	NA	TRBV7-9	TGTGCCAGCAGCTTAGGTATGGCAGGATTGAACACTGAAGCTTTCTTT	CASSLGMAGLNTEAFF
NA	TRBJ1-6	NA	TRBV6-4	TGTGCCAGCAGTGACCTCGTTGGGTCACCCCTCCACTTT	CASSDLVGSPLHF
NA	TRBJ1-5	NA	TRBV7-8	TGTGCCAGCAGCTTATCTAAATCTAGCAATCAGCCCCAGCATTTT	CASSLSKSSNQPQHF
TRBD1	TRBJ2-2	NA	TRBV2	TGTGCCAGCAGTGAAATCCAGGGGGCGTTCGGGGAGCTGTTTTTT	CASSEIQGAFGELFF
NA	TRBJ1-2	once	TRBV11-2	TGTGCCAGCAGCCAAACCCTGAACTATGGCTACACCTTC	CASSQTLNYGYTF
NA	TRBJ2-7	NA	TRBV21-1	TGTGCCAGCAGCAAAGTCTGGGGAAACCGATACTACGAGCAGTACTTC	CASSKVWGNRYYEQYF
NA	TRBJ2-7	NA	TRBV3-1/TRBV3-2	TGTGCCAGCAGCCAAGGCGACCGGGACTTCTACTACGAGCAGTACTTC	CASSQGDRDFYYEQYF
TRBD1	TRBJ1-2	NA	TRBV27	TGTGCCAGCAGCTGGGACAGGGTAGGAGGCTACACCTTC	CASSWDRVGGYTF
NA	TRBJ2-4	NA	TRBV5-1	TGCGCCAGCAGCTCCCGTTCTGCAGATAACATTCAGTACTTC	CASSSRSADNIQYF
TRBD1	TRBJ2-7	NA	TRBV12-3/TRBV12-4	TGTGCCAGCAGCCCGACAGGGATCGAGCAGTACTTC	CASSPTGIEQYF
NA	TRBJ1-1	NA	TRBV2	TGTGCCAGCGGGTTCAGCATAATTTTTAACACTGAAGCTTTCTTT	CASGFSIIFNTEAFF
TRBD2	TRBJ2-1	NA	TRBV5-4	TGTGCCAGCAGCCCGGGGGGGGGCAATGAGCAGTTCTTC	CASSPGGGNEQFF
TRBD1	TRBJ2-3	NA	TRBV3-1/TRBV3-2	TGTGCCAGCAGCCAAGTAGTACAGGGGGATACGCAGTATTTT	CASSQVVQGDTQYF
NA	TRBJ1-6	once	TRBV3-1/TRBV3-2	TGTGCCAGCAGCGTGACATCAAACTCCTATAATTCACCCCTCCACTTT	CASSVTSNSYNSPLHF
NA	TRBJ1-6	NA	TRBV28	TGTGCCAGCACCCGTGCGAGCGGGGGATTGTGGAGCTTT	CASTRASGGLWSF
NA	TRBJ1-1	NA	TRBV2	TGTGCCAGCAGTGAAAGTCACAAAGGGATGAACACTGAAGCTTTCTTT	CASSESHKGMNTEAFF
NA	TRBJ2-1	NA	TRBV19	TGTGCCAGTAGTCCCCGGGAGAGGTACAATGAGCAGTTCTTC	CASSPRERYNEQFF
NA	TRBJ1-6	NA	TRBV7-6	TGTGCCAGCAGCTTTAACGCGGACTTCAGTTCACCCCTCCACTTT	CASSFNADFSSPLHF
NA	TRBJ2-7	NA	TRBV30	TGTGCCTGGACCCAAGGATCCTACGAGCAGTACTTC	CAWTQGSYEQYF
NA	TRBJ1-4	NA	TRBV19	TGTGCCAGTAAAGTTTCAGGGGACGAAAAACTGTTTTTT	CASKVSGDEKLFF
NA	TRBJ1-2	NA	TRBV9	TGTGCCAGCAGCGTAGCCCCCGGGGCAGGCTATGGCTACACCTTC	CASSVAPGAGYGYTF
NA	TRBJ2-7	NA	TRBV21-1	TGTGCCAGCAGCGTTAGCGGGAGACAAGTGTACGAGCAGTACTTC	CASSVSGRQVYEQYF
NA	TRBJ1-2	NA	TRBV25-1	TGTGCCAGCAGTAACCGGGCGGGGAACTATGGCTACACCTTC	CASSNRAGNYGYTF
NA	TRBJ2-7	NA	TRBV5-1	TGCGCCAGCAGCTTGACGGGGGAGCAGTACTTC	CASSLTGEQYF
NA	TRBJ1-1	NA	TRBV7-9	TGTGCCAGCAGCTCCCGAGACAGTGAAGCTTTCTTT	CASSSRDSEAFF
NA	TRBJ1-5	NA	TRBV19	TGTGCCAGTAGGGCTAAGAGGGTAGGCAATCAGCCCCAGCATTTT	CASRAKRVGNQPQHF
NA	TRBJ1-2	NA	TRBV19	TGTGCCAGTAGTTATAGAGGGGCAACCCTGAGCTATGGCTACACCTTC	CASSYRGATLSYGYTF
TRBD1	TRBJ2-5	NA	TRBV4-1	TGCGCCAGCAGCCCAAGACAGGGGGTAGAGACCCAGTACTTC	CASSPRQGVETQYF
NA	TRBJ1-2	NA	TRBV28	TGTGCCAGCAGTTCCATTCGAACGTATGGCTACACCTTC	CASSSIRTYGYTF
NA	TRBJ1-6	once	TRBV2	TGTGCCAGCAGTGAAAGGCCGATAAAAGTTTATTCACCCCTCCACTTT	CASSERPIKVYSPLHF
NA	TRBJ1-5	once	TRBV15	TGTGCCACCAGCAGACCCGTTTTGACAGGTTCGGCTCAGCCCCAGCATTTT	CATSRPVLTGSAQPQHF
NA	TRBJ1-2	NA	TRBV7-2	TGTGCCAGCAGCTTAGATGGGGGGCCTGGCTACACCTTC	CASSLDGGPGYTF
NA	TRBJ1-6	NA	TRBV19	TGTGCCAGTAGTCCACGGGACCAATCCTATAATTCACCCCTCCACTTT	CASSPRDQSYNSPLHF
NA	TRBJ2-2	NA	TRBV3-1/TRBV3-2	TGTGCCAGCAGTCTGAGACTCATCGCGAACACCGGGGAGCTGTTTTTT	CASSLRLIANTGELFF